The source of this T cell receptor (beta chain) is a study of technical replicates of blood from a few donors. Repertoires were generated with immunoSEQ multiplex PCR, while TCRdb's copy carries only in-frame clones and drops some. This table holds around 79,000 clones, about 94% found once. Germline CDR1 and CDR2: SGHRS and YFSETQ. The CDR3 is 14 residues long. The V gene lost 0 bases and the J gene lost 8 bases, with 12 bases spanning the gap. The specimen sequenced was T cells isolated from PBMCs. The chain recombines TRBV5-1 with TRBJ2-1; D is ambiguous. This TCR was sampled from a human donor in good health. CDR3: CASSLGGPLDEQFF. The CDR3 DNA sequence: TGCGCCAGCAGCTTGGGTGGGCCTTTGGATGAGCAGTTCTTC.